This T cell receptor (beta chain) comes out of a study of T cell repertoires in cytomegalovirus infection. Turning to the study itself: Signatures in public TCR beta sequences pointed to both CMV infection and matching HLA type.

V lost 1 base, J lost 0 bases, and 11 bases lay in between. The CDR3 sequence is 16 residues long. The germline CDR1 and CDR2 sequences are SGHNT and YYREEE (reference sequence). This clonotype was found a few times. Antigen unknown. TCRdb fed the reads into MiXCR, producing one record per CDR3 protein. Of tens of thousands of distinct CDR3 sequences in the sample, 20% to 25% were seen once. Whole-study findings and limits: HLA-C-restricted CMV-specific TCR beta clonotypes were dominant in the ex vivo response. Based on cumulative public TCR beta family frequency, carriers of CMV plus the relevant HLA were identified.

This sequence was found in a human donor in good health (CMV status not recorded). Some clones in this sample may be carry-over from other donors' samples. The chain couples TRBV5-4 to TRBJ2-1; D gene unclear. The sequenced material came from PBMCs, sequenced either directly or after in vitro stimulation (not recorded which). The CDR3 DNA reads as TGTGCCAGCAGCTTGTCCGCGACGGGCTCCTACAATGAGCAGTTCTTC. Its translation is CASSLSATGSYNEQFF.